This TCR beta chain comes out of a study of T-cell memory formation after mild COVID-19. MiXCR, applied by TCRdb to the 5' RACE reads, yields one record per CDR3 protein. The sample lists 240,000 or so distinct CDR3 sequences, roughly 9.4% occurring once. The CDR3 sequence is 14 residues long. The ends were cut back, 5 bases at V and 6 bases at J, with 14 bases in the middle. Germline values: CDR1 MDHEN, CDR2 SYDVKM. The specimen sequenced was PBMCs or a T cell subset sorted from them (not recorded which). This sequence joins TRBV28 and TRBJ2-4; no definite D call. The TCR sequence derives from a young man who had mild COVID-19 (a few samples of this study predate the infection). Cell type and time point are not known. CDR3 nucleotide sequence: TGTGCCAGCAGTCCGGGCGACGGAATAAACATTCAGTACTTC. Its protein product is CASSPGDGINIQYF.